This T cell receptor (beta chain) was retrieved from a study of blood T cell repertoires in COVID-19. Study summary: Sources were T cells, B-cell-depleted T cells, or PBMCs; the material itself was cDNA or gDNA.

This clone was observed a handful of times. Some clones are missing from TCRdb's copy, which holds only in-frame ones; the method was immunoSEQ multiplex PCR. The sample shows fewer than 10,000 clones, about 90% of them seen only once. V was trimmed by 6 bases and J by 7 bases, leaving 16 bases between them. There are 15 residues in the CDR3. From germline, CDR1 is MNHEY and CDR2 SVGEGT. The sequence derives from a man aged 55 to 70 with acute or convalescent COVID-19. The specimen sequenced was peripheral blood. The chain couples TRBV6-2 or TRBV6-3 to TRBJ1-6, with D hard to call. CDR3 residues: CASSPGRIENSPLHF. The CDR3 DNA reads as TGTGCCAGCAGCCCCGGGAGGATCGAAAATTCACCCCTCCACTTT.